The sample holds one count of the clone carrying this TCR beta chain. Method: immunoSEQ multiplex PCR; TCRdb's copy keeps in-frame clones and lacks some. The sample carries 500,000 to 550,000 clones, approximately 78% recorded once. This sample was included in a study of shared T cell receptors in the human thymus. Trimming stripped 3 bases from V and 0 bases from J, with 12 bases between. Germline CDR1 is MNHNS and CDR2 is SASEGT. The CDR3 contains 17 residues. A further study also used this sample, focusing on human thymus T cells. According to that study: Corrective heart surgery yielded the resections from which the thymus tissue came.

The receptor's source is a boy in the first two years of life with a congenital heart defect. The specimen sequenced was thymocytes. The chain joins TRBV6-1 to TRBJ2-6; D is possibly TRBD2 (6 bases). CDR3 loop: CASSEWGRSSGANVLTF. In DNA form, the CDR3 reads TGTGCCAGCAGTGAGTGGGGGAGGTCCTCTGGGGCCAACGTCCTGACTTTC.